Sequencing of this T cell receptor beta chain was carried out in a study of T cell changes during pregnancy in multiple sclerosis. After removal of 8 bases from V and 5 bases from J, the junction contained 11 bases not matched to a gene. The germline V gene has CDR1 MDHEN and CDR2 SYDVKM. The CDR3 has 15 amino acids. Method: immunoSEQ multiplex PCR; TCRdb's copy keeps in-frame clones and lacks some. The sample shows roughly 20,000 clones, 89% of them seen only once. The chain employs TRBV28 and TRBJ1-4, with 7 bases matching TRBD1. This specimen was CD8+ T cells from peripheral blood mononuclear cells, taken in the second trimester of pregnancy. The receptor was derived from a female donor in good health, enrolled as a control in a pregnancy study. CDR3 coding DNA: TGTGCCAGCGAGACAGGGATGAGAGAAAATGAAAAACTGTTTTTT. This encodes CASETGMRENEKLFF.